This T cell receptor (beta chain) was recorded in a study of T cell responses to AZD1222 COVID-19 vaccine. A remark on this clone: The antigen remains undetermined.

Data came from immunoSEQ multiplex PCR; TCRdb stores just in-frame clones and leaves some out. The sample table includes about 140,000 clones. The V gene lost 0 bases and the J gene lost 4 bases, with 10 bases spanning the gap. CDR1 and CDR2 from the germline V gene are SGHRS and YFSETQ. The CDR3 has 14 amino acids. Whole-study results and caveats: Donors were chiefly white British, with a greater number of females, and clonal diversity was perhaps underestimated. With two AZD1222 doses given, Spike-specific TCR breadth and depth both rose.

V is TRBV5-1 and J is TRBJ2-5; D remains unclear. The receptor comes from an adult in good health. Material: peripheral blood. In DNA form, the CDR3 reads TGCGCCAGCAGCTTGGGGACGAGGAGAGAGACCCAGTACTTC. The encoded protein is CASSLGTRRETQYF.